The next 21 T cell receptor beta chains were all read from a single sample in a study of cytomegalovirus exposure and HLA in healthy donors. With 60 Vbeta and 13 Jbeta primers, the PCR was carried out. Data came from immunoSEQ multiplex PCR; TCRdb stores just in-frame clones and leaves some out. The profile shows about 150,000 clones, 65% to 75% of them singletons. The specimen was PBMCs. These receptor sequences come from a man between 18 and 35 years old in good health and CMV-seronegative.

This chain links TRBV6-1 with TRBJ1-5; D is perhaps TRBD1 (5 bases). The CDR3 runs to 16 residues. The V and J ends lost 2 bases and 2 bases respectively, with 13 bases between them. CDR1 and CDR2 from the germline V gene are MNHNS and SASEGT. In DNA, the CDR3 is TGTGCCAGCAGTGAAACGGCAGGGAAGGGCAATCAGCCCCAGCATTTT. Its protein is CASSETAGKGNQPQHF.

This clone was counted between two and nine times. This chain connects TRBV6-6 to TRBJ2-2, with TRBD1 matching 8 bases. The V gene end was trimmed by 5 bases and the J gene end by 7 bases; junction bases not matched to a gene: 12. CDR1 is MNHNY, CDR2 SVGAGI, per germline (reference sequence). The CDR3 consists of 16 residues. CDR3 residues: CASSPGQGLTNGELFF. The CDR3 DNA reads TGTGCCAGCAGTCCCGGACAGGGCCTGACGAACGGGGAGCTGTTTTTT.

The chain couples TRBV10-3 to TRBJ2-5, with TRBD2 matching 8 bases. Unmatched junction bases numbered 10, after V lost 3 bases and J lost 4 bases. This CDR3 region has 16 residues. Germline CDR1 ENHRY, CDR2 SYGVKD. CDR3 DNA sequence: TGTGCCATCAGTGACTTTGCGGGGGGTGCTCGAGAGACCCAGTACTTC. Amino acids: CAISDFAGGARETQYF.

As for this clone: The sample carries other DNA sequences with the same CDR3. The J gene is TRBJ1-2, the V gene TRBV5-6, with D possibly being TRBD1 (6 bases). The germline gives CDR1 SGHDT, CDR2 YYEEEE. V was pared by 4 bases and J by 2 bases, with 9 bases between. The CDR3 is made up of 13 amino acids. The CDR3 spells CASSLQGNYGYTF. Here the CDR3 DNA reads TGTGCCAGCAGCCTCCAGGGGAACTATGGCTACACCTTC.

V is TRBV7-6 and J is TRBJ2-5; D is ambiguous. The V end lost 1 base, the J end lost 2 bases, and 5 bases lay between the germline ends. Per the germline V gene, CDR1 is SGHVS and CDR2 is FNYEAQ. This CDR3 spans 13 amino acids. The CDR3 DNA sequence: TGTGCCAGCAGCTTAGACAGACAAGAGACCCAGTACTTC. Translating it yields CASSLDRQETQYF. Complete variable domain (other parts from reference TRBV7-6 and TRBJ2-5): GAGVSQSPRYKVTKRGQDVALRCDPISGHVSLYWYRQALGQGPEFLTYFNYEAQQDKSGLPNDRFSAERPEGSISTLTIQRTEQRDSAMYRCASSLDRQETQYFGPGTRLLVL.

This chain joins TRBV5-1 and TRBJ1-4; tentatively, D is TRBD1 (6 bases). V was clipped by 0 bases and J by 6 bases, with 12 bases between them. The CDR3 has 15 residues. Germline CDR1 and CDR2: SGHRS and YFSETQ. The CDR3 sequence: CASSLEGGGHEKLFF. The DNA of the CDR3 is TGCGCCAGCAGCTTGGAAGGGGGGGGGCATGAAAAACTGTTTTTT. The variable domain in full, completed from reference TRBV5-1 and TRBJ1-4, reads KAGVTQTPRYLIKTRGQQVTLSCSPISGHRSVSWYQQTPGQGLQFLFEYFSETQRNKGNFPGRFSGRQFSNSRSEMNVSTLELGDSALYLCASSLEGGGHEKLFFGSGTQLSVL.

The gene calls are TRBV5-1 and TRBJ1-2; TRBD1 might be the D (5 bases). Trimming shortened V by 4 bases and J by 8 bases, and 9 bases separated the two germline ends. The CDR3 spans 11 residues. The germline CDR1 and CDR2 sequences are SGHRS and YFSETQ. For the CDR3, the DNA is TGCGCCAGCAGCGGAGGGGTCGGCTACACCTTC. Translation: CASSGGVGYTF.

This sequence joins TRBV7-2 and TRBJ1-1; tentatively, D is TRBD1 (6 bases). Trimming cost V 5 bases and J 2 bases, with 12 bases left between them. CDR3 length equals 14 residues. CDR1 is SGHTA and CDR2 is FQGNSA in the germline V gene. The CDR3 here is CASSAPGANTEAFF. For the CDR3, the DNA is TGTGCCAGCAGCGCACCAGGGGCCAACACTGAAGCTTTCTTT.

CDR3 coding DNA: TGCGCCAGCAGCCAGGGACACCCGAACACCGGGGAGCTGTTTTTT. Translated: CASSQGHPNTGELFF. This chain connects TRBV4-3 to TRBJ2-2; a possible D gene is TRBD1 (6 bases). The V and J ends lost 3 bases and 0 bases respectively, with 8 bases between them. The CDR3 contains 15 residues. The germline CDR1 and CDR2 sequences are LGHNA and YSLEER.

The chain links TRBV5-5 to TRBJ1-2; no clear D. This CDR3 comprises 14 residues. V shed 3 bases and J shed 4 bases, with 13 bases lying between them. Germline V gives CDR1 SGHKS, CDR2 YYEKEE (reference sequence). The CDR3 loop is CASSSPIRPYGYTF. In nucleotides, the CDR3 is TGTGCCAGCAGCTCCCCGATCAGGCCCTATGGCTACACCTTC.

A few counts support this clone. An end of the junction does not agree with germline; a read error may underlie this. In the same sample, other DNA sequences code for this CDR3. The CDR3 spells CASSPMAGANGLTF. For the CDR3, the DNA is TGTGCCAGTAGCCCAATGGCAGGGGCCAACGGCCTGACTTTC. J is TRBJ2-6 and V is TRBV19; the D gene is possibly TRBD1 (6 bases). Germline assignment: CDR1 LNHDA and CDR2 SQIVND (reference sequence). This CDR3 spans 14 amino acids.

This clone was recorded a few times. The chain employs TRBV6-4 and TRBJ2-4; 7 nucleotides agree with TRBD1. V lost 3 bases to trimming and J lost 2 bases; unmatched junction nucleotides: 10. Germline V CDR1 and CDR2: MRHNA, SNTAGT. The CDR3 length is 17 residues. The CDR3 DNA reads TGTGCCAGCAGTGAAGGTCGAGGGGGCGCGTCCAAAAACATTCAGTACTTC. This translates into CASSEGRGGASKNIQYF.

The chain recombines TRBV28 with TRBJ1-2, with D unclear. Trimming removed 2 bases at V and 7 bases at J, with 8 bases between. The CDR3 is 12 residues long. CDR1 and CDR2 from the germline V gene are MDHEN and SYDVKM. CDR3 coding DNA: TGTGCCAGCAGTTTACGTTTCCGTGGCTACACCTTC. Translated, it gives CASSLRFRGYTF.

The table lists this clone with a count of one. The rearrangement uses TRBV28 and TRBJ1-3; the D is unclear. Trimming left V 4 bases short and J 4 bases short, with 11 bases between. The length of the CDR3 is 14 residues. Germline V gene lookup returns CDR1 MDHEN and CDR2 SYDVKM. CDR3 bases: TGTGCCAGCAGTTACCCGGGTAGGGGAAACACCATATATTTT. Its protein product is CASSYPGRGNTIYF.

J is TRBJ2-5 and V is TRBV11-2; 7 bases line up with TRBD1. The J segment lost 5 bases and the V segment lost 5 bases, leaving 5 bases of the junction unmatched. The CDR3 consists of 13 residues. Germline CDR1 and CDR2: SGHAT and FQNNGV. This chain's CDR3 is CASSPGQMETQYF. The CDR3 region has the DNA TGTGCCAGCAGCCCGGGACAGATGGAGACCCAGTACTTC.

The table lists this clone with a few counts. The rearrangement links TRBV5-1 to TRBJ1-2; 9 bases agree with TRBD1. Germline V gene lookup returns CDR1 SGHRS and CDR2 YFSETQ. This CDR3 comprises 18 residues. The V gene end was trimmed by 0 bases and the J gene end by 5 bases; junction bases not matched to a gene: 14. The CDR3 spells CASSLAGGTGQSIYGYTF. The CDR3 region has the DNA TGCGCCAGCAGCTTGGCCGGCGGGACAGGGCAGTCGATTTATGGCTACACCTTC.

The chain is built from TRBV5-1 and TRBJ2-5; D uncertain. From germline, CDR1 is SGHRS and CDR2 YFSETQ. The V end lost 4 bases, the J end lost 4 bases, and 17 bases lay between the germline ends. CDR3 length: 15 amino acids. The CDR3 nucleotides read TGCGCCAGCAGCCCTGAGTCGGGTTTTGGAGAGACCCAGTACTTC. This encodes CASSPESGFGETQYF.

This chain joins TRBV28 and TRBJ2-3, with 7 positions matching TRBD1. The V and J ends lost 6 bases and 1 base, in that order; junction bases with no gene match: 4. Germline CDR1 and CDR2: MDHEN and SYDVKM. The CDR3 is 14 residues long. The CDR3 protein is CASSFDRGTDTQYF. The CDR3 DNA is TGTGCCAGCAGCTTCGACAGGGGCACAGATACGCAGTATTTT.

The chain combines TRBV7-9 with TRBJ2-7, with 7 bases matching TRBD1. This CDR3 region has 13 residues. V was pared by 5 bases and J by 6 bases, with 7 bases of the junction left unmatched. Germline loops: CDR1 SEHNR, CDR2 FQNEAQ (reference sequence). The CDR3 is CASSPKTGTEQYF. Here the CDR3 DNA reads TGTGCCAGCAGCCCGAAGACAGGGACCGAGCAGTACTTC.

CDR3 sequence reads: CAINRGREKETQYF. CDR3 DNA sequence: TGTGCCATCAACCGGGGAAGGGAAAAAGAGACCCAGTACTTC. This chain links TRBV10-3 with TRBJ2-5, with D possibly being TRBD2 (5 bases). Germline assignment: CDR1 ENHRY and CDR2 SYGVKD. The CDR3 contains 14 residues. With 7 bases removed from V and 3 bases from J, the gap between germline ends came to 15 bases.

V and J are TRBV9 and TRBJ2-2; 13 bases are shared with TRBD2. The CDR3 runs to 16 residues. CDR1 and CDR2 from the germline V gene are SGDLS and YYNGEE. The trim removed 4 bases at V and 4 bases at J, leaving 4 bases unmatched. In DNA form, the CDR3 reads TGTGCCAGCAGCATCAGACTAGCGGGGGGCACCGGGGAGCTGTTTTTT. Its protein is CASSIRLAGGTGELFF.